This T cell receptor (beta chain) derives from a study of T cell changes during pregnancy in multiple sclerosis. The CDR3 covers 16 residues. Trimming took 4 bases from V and 3 from J; bases not matched to a gene: 4. Germline assignment: CDR1 SGHTA and CDR2 FQGTGA. The repertoire was sequenced with immunoSEQ multiplex PCR; TCRdb's copy has only in-frame clones and lacks some. The sample carries roughly 40,000 clones, more than 90% recorded once. The specimen was CD4+ T cells from peripheral blood mononuclear cells, collected after pregnancy. This sequence joins TRBV7-3 and TRBJ2-3; 13 bases are a match to TRBD2. The clonotype comes from a female donor in good health, enrolled as a control in a pregnancy study. CDR3 protein: CASSSSGLAGTDTQYF. For the CDR3, the DNA is TGTGCCAGCAGCTCCTCGGGACTAGCGGGAACAGATACGCAGTATTTT.